This TCR beta chain was sequenced for a study of shared clonotypes between healthy human individuals. Whole-study findings and limits: Clonotypes shared by all four donors outscored non-shared clonotypes in generation probability. Clonotypes that were shared across a few donors made up around 4.6% of naive CD4 clonotypes. Richness estimates generally favored naive over memory subsets.

The repertoire was sequenced with immunoSEQ multiplex PCR; TCRdb's copy has only in-frame clones and lacks some. This table has some 2,000,000 clones, 95% appearing once. Points on this clone: Its target is unknown.

The CDR3 covers 20 residues. The V segment lost 0 bases and the J segment 2 bases; nucleotides outside the gene matches: 16. Germline V CDR1 and CDR2: LGHNT, FRNRAP. Naive CD45RA+ and memory CD45RA-negative subsets were split from CD4+ cells. The specimen sequenced was naive CD4+ T cells sorted from blood. Subset specified: CD45RA+ positively selected. This TCR came from a man between 18 and 35 years old in good health. The V gene is TRBV12-5, the J gene TRBJ1-1, with TRBD1 matching over 9 bases. The chain's CDR3 is CASGLVPLTGQGRVNTEAFF. The CDR3 DNA follows: TGTGCTAGTGGTTTGGTACCCCTGACCGGACAGGGGAGGGTAAACACTGAAGCTTTCTTT.